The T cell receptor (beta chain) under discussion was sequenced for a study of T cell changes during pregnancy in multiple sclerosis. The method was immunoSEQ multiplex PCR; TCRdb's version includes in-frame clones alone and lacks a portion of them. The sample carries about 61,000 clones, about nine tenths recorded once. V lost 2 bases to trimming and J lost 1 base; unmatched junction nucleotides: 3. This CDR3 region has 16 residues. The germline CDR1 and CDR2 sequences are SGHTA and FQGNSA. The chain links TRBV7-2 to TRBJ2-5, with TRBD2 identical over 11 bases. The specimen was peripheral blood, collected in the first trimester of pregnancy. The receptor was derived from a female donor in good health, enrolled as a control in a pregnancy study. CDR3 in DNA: TGTGCCAGCAGCTTATCGACTAGCGGGGTCCAAGAGACCCAGTACTTC. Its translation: CASSLSTSGVQETQYF. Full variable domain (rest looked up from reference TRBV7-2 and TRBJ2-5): GAGVSQSPSNKVTEKGKDVELRCDPISGHTALYWYRQSLGQGLEFLIYFQGNSAPDKSGLPSDRFSAERTGGSVSTLTIQRTQQEDSAVYLCASSLSTSGVQETQYFGPGTRLLVL.